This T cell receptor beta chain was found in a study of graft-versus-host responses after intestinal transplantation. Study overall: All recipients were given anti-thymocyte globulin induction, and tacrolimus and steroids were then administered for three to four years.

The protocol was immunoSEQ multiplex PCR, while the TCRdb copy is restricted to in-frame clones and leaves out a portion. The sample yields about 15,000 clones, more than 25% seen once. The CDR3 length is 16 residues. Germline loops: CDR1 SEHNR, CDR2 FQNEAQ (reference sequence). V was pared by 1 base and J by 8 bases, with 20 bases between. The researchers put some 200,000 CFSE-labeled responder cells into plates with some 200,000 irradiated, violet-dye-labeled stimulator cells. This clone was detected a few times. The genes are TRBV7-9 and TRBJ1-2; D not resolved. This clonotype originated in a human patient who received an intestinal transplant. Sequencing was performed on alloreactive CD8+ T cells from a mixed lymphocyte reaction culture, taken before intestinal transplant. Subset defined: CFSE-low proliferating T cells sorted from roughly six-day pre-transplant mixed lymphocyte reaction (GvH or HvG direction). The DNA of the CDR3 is TGTGCCAGCAGCTTAGGTTATGACGGCACCTCCGGGGGCTACACCTTC. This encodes CASSLGYDGTSGGYTF.